Listed here is a single TCR beta chain. No antigen is known for it. The CDR3 goes from the cysteine to the phenylalanine over 15 residues. DNA was not recorded. According to the germline V gene, CDR1 reads SNHLY and CDR2 reads FYNNEI. Sequencing instrument: NextSeq 550. The Human TCR Profiling Kit (MiLaboratory) was used to prepare UMI-labeled 5' RACE TRB cDNA libraries. The full amount of extracted RNA was used for cDNA synthesis, and the full amount of resulting cDNA was used for PCR amplification. Libraries were prepared in parallel using an identical number of PCR cycles. For the original study's pipeline: With a minimum of two reads required per UMI, MIGEC and MiXCR pulled out about 50,000 +/- 10,000 unique UMI-labeled TRB cDNA molecules from each library. On average, each library contained approximately 40,000 +/- 10,000 functional in-frame TRB CDR3 nucleotide clonotypes without stop codons. After downsampling to 5000 UMI-labeled TRB molecules per sample, diversity metrics, including normalized Shannon-Wiener and Chao1, were computed in VDJtools. Clonotype-size-weighted physicochemical properties of the central five CDR3 residues (interaction energy, strength, volume and Kidera factor 4) were computed in VDJtools. Based on TCRdb reprocessing of the reads, there is one entry per CDR3 protein sequence, and DNA is missing. The V and J calls, along with clone size, are taken from TCRdb and not from the paper's own processing. The data table for this sample lists tens of thousands of distinct CDR3 sequences. Less than 3.5% of the sample belongs to the ten largest clones.

The data derive from a study of CXCR3-negative and CXCR3-positive naive CD8 T cells (dated 2019 in TCRdb). About the full investigation: In total, 110 million to 150 million TRB reads were obtained, corresponding to roughly 1.5 +/- 0.3 million reads per library. TRBV-TRBJ cluster analysis included naive subsets from roughly 5 donors and memory cells from 3 donors. Diversity and physicochemical repertoire analyses were performed on about a dozen donors pooled from two independent experiments.

For every CD8+ T cell subset, over 250,000 cells were flow-sorted straight into RLT lysis buffer, and each subset was sorted in triplicate. Naive CD8+ T cells were defined stringently as CD45RO-CCR7+CD27+CD95- to exclude memory contaminants. Standard density gradient centrifugation was used to isolate peripheral blood mononuclear cells from buffy coats. Naive CXCR3-negative and CXCR3-positive CD8+ T cells were flow-sorted using a FACSAria III. Total RNA was extracted from sorted cells with an RNeasy Mini Kit. Overall results and qualifications from the work: TRB CDR3s from CXCR3-positive naive cells showed higher hydrophobicity (lower Kidera factor 4), lower energy, and higher strength and volume indices than CXCR3-negative naive cells. CXCR3 expression partially decreased after cryopreservation, so most assays used freshly isolated PBMCs. Within the same donor, TRBV-TRBJ usage looked similar between naive CXCR3-negative and CXCR3-positive cells, but memory cells had distinct patterns. Because surface CD5, which is linked to self-reactivity in mice, was comparable between the naive subsets, TCR interaction strength was also inferred from TRB CDR3 physicochemical properties. Comparably high repertoire diversity was found in both naive subsets, whereas much lower repertoire diversity was found in memory CD8+ T cells.

The source of this sequence is a human donor in good health. Some clones in this sample may be carry-over from other donors' samples. In this chain, TRBV2 is recombined with TRBJ1-6. Sequencing was done on a sample of naive CXCR3- CD8+ T cells from blood. The label giving this sample's cell subset or site can be read as: CD45RO-CCR7+CD27+CD95- naive CD8+ T cells lacking CXCR3 (TNR3-). The CDR3 sequence is CASSEDGGSNSPLHF.